This paragraph reports one T cell receptor (beta chain). What it binds is not known. The sample comes from a study of early T cells in non-severe SARS-CoV-2 infection. Study-wide context: Chains were unpaired, as sequencing was done on bulk RNA from unsorted whole blood. Study results and caveats: The study's VDJdb matching favored anti-spike CD8 responses and missed private and CD4 specificities.

The CDR3 has 14 residues. Deletions cut 4 bases from V and 6 bases from J, with 13 bases between. Germline CDR1 SGHDN, CDR2 FVKESK. Attached unique molecular identifiers marked individual cDNA molecules. TCRdb passed the 5' RACE reads through MiXCR, listing each CDR3 protein once. The table lists about 45,000 distinct CDR3 sequences, around a tenth of them singletons. The sequenced sample was whole blood. The chain is built from TRBV14 and TRBJ2-1; D remains ambiguous. The TCR comes from an adult who was a healthcare worker with PCR-confirmed SARS-CoV-2 infection or an uninfected control (not recorded which). CDR3 amino acids: CASSRLGNANEQFF. The CDR3 region has the DNA TGTGCCAGCAGCCGGCTGGGGAACGCCAATGAGCAGTTCTTC. The whole variable domain, remainder taken from reference TRBV14 and TRBJ2-1, is EAGVTQFPSHSVIEKGQTVTLRCDPISGHDNLYWYRRVMGKEIKFLLHFVKESKQDESGMPNNRFLAERTGGTYSTLKVQPAELEDSGVYFCASSRLGNANEQFFGPGTRLTVL.